Listed here are 25 T cell receptor beta chains from one sample, sequenced in a study of ipilimumab plus nivolumab after autologous stem cell transplantation. The repertoire was sequenced with immunoSEQ multiplex PCR; TCRdb's copy has only in-frame clones and lacks some. The table shows about 18,000 clones, with around four fifths occurring only once. The material was PBMCs, obtained in a trial of ipilimumab plus nivolumab as post-transplant consolidation. Receptor source: a male donor with diffuse large B-cell lymphoma.

CDR3 sequence reads: CASSLPGGVAYEQYF. DNA for the CDR3: TGTGCCAGCAGTTTACCCGGGGGGGTAGCCTACGAGCAGTACTTC. This chain joins TRBV28 and TRBJ2-7; TRBD2 matches at 8 bases. The CDR3 contains 15 residues. Germline values: CDR1 MDHEN, CDR2 SYDVKM. V shed 2 bases and J 2 bases; nucleotides not matched to a gene: 5.

The chain recombines TRBV7-9 with TRBJ2-2; no definite D call. Per the germline V gene, CDR1 is SEHNR and CDR2 is FQNEAQ (reference sequence). CDR3 length: 13 amino acids. Trimming left V 2 bases short and J 6 bases short, with 7 bases between. The CDR3 region is CASSLSPAGELFF. The CDR3 bases are TGTGCCAGCAGCTTAAGCCCCGCCGGGGAGCTGTTTTTT. The full variable domain, with the rest looked up from reference TRBV7-9 and TRBJ2-2, is DTGVSQNPRHKITKRGQNVTFRCDPISEHNRLYWYRQTLGQGPEFLTYFQNEAQLEKSRLLSDRFSAERPKGSFSTLEIQRTEQGDSAMYLCASSLSPAGELFFGEGSRLTVL.

This chain uses TRBV18 with TRBJ1-6, with TRBD1 identical over 7 bases. The CDR3 length is 17 residues. Germline CDR1 KGHSH, CDR2 LQKENI. V shed 4 bases, J shed 5 bases, and the junction held 11 bases outside the gene matches. As DNA, the CDR3 is TGTGCCAGCTCACTCTCCACCCTGACAGGGAATAATTCACCCCTCCACTTT. Translation gives CASSLSTLTGNNSPLHF.

This clone was detected only a few times. This chain connects TRBV5-8 to TRBJ1-5; D is possibly TRBD1 (5 bases). CDR3 length: 14 amino acids. Trimming cost V 3 bases and J 7 bases, with 14 bases left between them. CDR1 and CDR2 (germline): SGHTS, YDEGEE. DNA of the CDR3: TGTGCCAGCAGCTGGCCGGACGGGGGGCAGCCCCAGCATTTT. It translates to CASSWPDGGQPQHF.

The chain employs TRBV6-5 and TRBJ1-1; D unclear. V was cut by 4 bases and J by 0 bases, with 6 bases left in between. Germline CDR1 and CDR2: MNHEY and SVGAGI. The CDR3 sequence is 13 residues long. CDR3 sequence reads: CASSSGMNTEAFF. The CDR3 DNA sequence: TGTGCCAGCAGTTCCGGGATGAACACTGAAGCTTTCTTT.

In its sample, this clone was seen a few times. The rearrangement uses TRBV5-1 and TRBJ2-3; 9 bases fit TRBD2. Germline CDR1 SGHRS, CDR2 YFSETQ. With 6 bases clipped from V and 4 bases from J, the junction kept 6 bases outside the gene matches. There are 14 residues in the CDR3. CDR3 sequence (DNA): TGCGCCAGCATGGCTAGCGGGGTCCCAGATACGCAGTATTTT. Its translation: CASMASGVPDTQYF.

The V call is TRBV2, the J call TRBJ2-7; 7 positions match TRBD1. The V gene's germline CDR1 is SNHLY and CDR2 FYNNEI. CDR3 length: 11 residues. With 6 bases clipped from V and 12 bases from J, the junction kept 8 bases outside the gene matches. The CDR3 loop is CASRRGQIGYF. In DNA, the CDR3 is TGTGCCAGCAGGAGGGGACAGATAGGGTACTTC.

This rearrangement joins TRBV25-1 to TRBJ1-2; D call uncertain. Per the germline V gene, CDR1 is MGHDK and CDR2 is SYGVNS. The length of the CDR3 is 15 residues. The ends were cut back, 2 bases at V and 0 bases at J, with 10 bases in the middle. The CDR3 nucleotides read TGTGCCAGCAGTGAACCAGGTCCCACTAACTATGGCTACACCTTC. It translates to CASSEPGPTNYGYTF.

The chain is built from TRBV30 and TRBJ2-3; D tentatively fits TRBD1 or TRBD2 (5 bases each). The CDR3 length is 15 residues. CDR1 and CDR2 (germline): GTSNPN, SVGIG (reference sequence). Trimming left V 3 bases short and J 2 bases short, with 15 bases between. CDR3 DNA sequence: TGTGCCTGGAGGGAACCGGGACGGTACACAGATACGCAGTATTTT. Amino acid sequence: CAWREPGRYTDTQYF.

This rearrangement joins TRBV5-5 to TRBJ1-4, with unresolved D. This CDR3 has 15 residues. V lost 1 base and J lost 0, with 7 bases in between. Germline V CDR1 and CDR2: SGHKS, YYEKEE (reference sequence). The CDR3 here is CASSLLQTTNEKLFF. For the CDR3, the DNA is TGTGCCAGCAGCTTGTTACAGACAACTAATGAAAAACTGTTTTTT.

The chain recombines TRBV5-1 with TRBJ1-1; 7 bases match TRBD1. Trimming removed 4 bases from V and 10 bases from J; junction bases left unmatched: 10. Germline V CDR1 and CDR2: SGHRS, YFSETQ. The CDR3 covers 13 residues. Written as DNA, the CDR3 is TGCGCCAGCAGCGGGGGAGGGGGCAATGCAGCTTTCTTT. This encodes CASSGGGGNAAFF.

The chain is built from TRBV7-3 and TRBJ2-7; D is uncertain. CDR3 length equals 13 residues. Looked up from germline, CDR1 is SGHTA and CDR2 is FQGTGA. Trimming stripped 4 bases from V and 3 bases from J, with 10 bases between. CDR3 sequence reads: CASSSTRYYEQYF. Written as DNA, the CDR3 is TGTGCCAGCAGCTCCACTCGGTACTACGAGCAGTACTTC.

In DNA, the CDR3 is TGTGCCAGCTCACCACCCGACAGGCTCTATGGCTACACCTTC. It codes for CASSPPDRLYGYTF. The J gene is TRBJ1-2, the V gene TRBV18; D perhaps matches TRBD1 (6 bases). V dropped 0 bases and J dropped 4 bases, with 9 bases sitting between them. Per the germline V gene, CDR1 is KGHSH and CDR2 is LQKENI. The CDR3 has 14 amino acids.

The chain carries TRBV7-9 and TRBJ2-5; 9 positions agree with TRBD1. CDR1 and CDR2 (germline): SEHNR, FQNEAQ (reference sequence). The J segment lost 5 bases and the V segment lost 2 bases, leaving 15 bases of the junction unmatched. The CDR3 runs to 18 residues. CDR3 protein: CASSLPWTGGDRAETQYF. DNA of the CDR3: TGTGCCAGCAGCTTACCTTGGACCGGAGGGGACAGGGCCGAGACCCAGTACTTC. Combining the CDR3 with reference TRBV7-9 and TRBJ2-5 gives the whole variable domain DTGVSQNPRHKITKRGQNVTFRCDPISEHNRLYWYRQTLGQGPEFLTYFQNEAQLEKSRLLSDRFSAERPKGSFSTLEIQRTEQGDSAMYLCASSLPWTGGDRAETQYFGPGTRLLVL.

The gene calls are TRBV6-1 and TRBJ1-1; weak D call: TRBD1 (5 bases). Germline V gene lookup returns CDR1 MNHNS and CDR2 SASEGT. The CDR3 is 14 amino acids. The germline V and J ends were trimmed by 3 bases and 5 bases, with 13 bases remaining between them. The CDR3 reads CASSESGGYTEAFF. The CDR3 DNA sequence: TGTGCCAGCAGTGAGTCGGGGGGTTATACTGAAGCTTTCTTT.

The CDR3 sequence: CASSTGTGSTEAFF. In DNA form, the CDR3 reads TGCGCCAGCAGCACCGGGACAGGGAGTACTGAAGCTTTCTTT. The rearrangement links TRBV5-1 to TRBJ1-1, with 9 bases fitting TRBD1. The germline V gene encodes CDR1 SGHRS and CDR2 YFSETQ. CDR3 length equals 14 residues. V trimming: 4 bases; J trimming: 5 bases; junction bases outside the gene matches: 6.

V gene TRBV19 combines with J gene TRBJ1-3, with D perhaps matching TRBD1 (5 bases). The germline CDR1 and CDR2 sequences are LNHDA and SQIVND (reference sequence). V was trimmed by 4 bases and J by 2 bases, leaving 15 bases between them. This CDR3 comprises 16 residues. Written as DNA, the CDR3 is TGTGCCAGTAGTACCCACGGGGGAGGTCCTGGAAACACCATATATTTT. Protein: CASSTHGGGPGNTIYF.

The CDR3 protein is CASSRDSYGYTF. The CDR3 nucleotides read TGTGCCAGCAGCAGGGACAGCTATGGCTACACCTTC. This chain connects TRBV7-8 to TRBJ1-2; 7 nucleotides line up with TRBD1. V lost 5 bases and J lost 4; bases outside the gene matches: 1. Germline values: CDR1 SGHVS, CDR2 FQNEAQ. The length of the CDR3 is 12 residues.

This clone has a handful of counts. The chain has TRBV27 and TRBJ1-6; possible D gene TRBD1, 5 bases. Germline CDR1 is MNHEY and CDR2 is SMNVEV (reference sequence). The CDR3 is 14 residues long. V lost 5 bases and J lost 14, with 19 bases in between. CDR3 sequence reads: CASSRRDDSLTLHF. The CDR3 coding sequence is TGTGCCAGCAGTCGGCGGGACGACTCCTTGACCCTCCACTTT.

The chain joins TRBV7-2 to TRBJ2-1, with D possibly matching TRBD2 (6 bases). This CDR3 is 14 amino acids long. V lost 4 bases and J lost 10, with 17 bases in between. Germline CDR1 reads SGHTA; CDR2 reads FQGNSA. The CDR3 DNA follows: TGTGCCAGCAGCTGGACACTCCCCCGGGGGGAGCAGTTCTTC. It encodes CASSWTLPRGEQFF.

The rearrangement links TRBV4-1 to TRBJ2-3; 11 bases are a match to TRBD2. The germline V gene encodes CDR1 MGHRA and CDR2 YSYEKL. The CDR3 has 16 amino acids. The V segment lost 1 base and the J segment 2 bases; nucleotides outside the gene matches: 2. CDR3 amino acids: CASSQASGGITDTQYF. For the CDR3, the DNA is TGCGCCAGCAGCCAAGCTAGCGGGGGGATCACAGATACGCAGTATTTT.

V and J are TRBV7-2 and TRBJ2-2, with 9 bases aligning to TRBD2. This CDR3 has 16 residues. V lost 3 bases, J lost 7 bases, and 9 bases stayed unmatched. Germline V gene data show CDR1 as SGHTA and CDR2 as FQGNSA. CDR3 amino acids: CASSFTSGGRDGELFF. In nucleotides, the CDR3 is TGTGCCAGCAGCTTTACCAGCGGGGGGCGGGACGGGGAGCTGTTTTTT. Looking up the rest from reference TRBV7-2 and TRBJ2-2 gives the full variable domain: GAGVSQSPSNKVTEKGKDVELRCDPISGHTALYWYRQSLGQGLEFLIYFQGNSAPDKSGLPSDRFSAERTGGSVSTLTIQRTQQEDSAVYLCASSFTSGGRDGELFFGEGSRLTVL.

The chain couples TRBV5-6 to TRBJ2-3, with D tentatively TRBD2 (5 bases). The CDR3 sequence is 16 residues long. Trimming removed 1 base from V and 1 base from J, with 13 bases in between. CDR1 is SGHDT, CDR2 YYEEEE, per germline. The CDR3 coding sequence is TGTGCCAGCAGCTTGACCTCGGACTGGGGCACAGATACGCAGTATTTT. It yields the protein CASSLTSDWGTDTQYF.

This rearrangement joins TRBV5-1 to TRBJ1-2; 8 bases line up with TRBD1. Germline trimming cut 0 bases from V and 6 bases from J; bases unmatched to any gene: 7. This CDR3 contains 15 residues. The germline V gene has CDR1 SGHRS and CDR2 YFSETQ. The CDR3 loop reads CASSLGNPTGDGYTF. The CDR3 coding sequence is TGCGCCAGCAGCTTGGGGAATCCGACAGGGGATGGCTACACCTTC.

The chain recombines TRBV19 with TRBJ2-3, with TRBD2 identical over 14 bases. J lost 3 bases, V lost 9 bases, and 8 bases had no gene match. CDR3 length: 16 amino acids. Germline loops: CDR1 LNHDA, CDR2 SQIVND (reference sequence). The CDR3 here is CASHSGLAGETDTQYF. The DNA for the CDR3 is TGTGCCAGCCACTCGGGACTAGCGGGGGAGACAGATACGCAGTATTTT.